These T cell receptor beta chains were read from a single sample in a study of cytomegalovirus exposure and HLA in healthy donors. Sequencing was performed with immunoSEQ multiplex PCR; in TCRdb, only in-frame clones are kept and a portion is missing. The table has roughly 150,000 clones, about 82% seen once. What was sequenced was PBMCs. Every receptor here comes from a male donor in good health and CMV-seronegative. Each CDR3 is given with its conserved first and last residue. D genes are given only for firm matches. Rows may omit the clone size; those that give it use once, few, many or a size class.

>TRBV7-6|-|once|TRBJ2-7
TGTGCCAGCAGCTTAGGGGGGCCATCCTACGAGCAGTACTTC
CASSLGGPSYEQYF
>TRBV4-1|TRBD1|few|TRBJ2-7
TGCGCCAGCAGCCAAGATCGGCCAGGGACAGTTGTCCACGAGCAGTACTTC
CASSQDRPGTVVHEQYF
>TRBV18|TRBD1|-|TRBJ2-3
TGTGCCAGCTCACCACCGGACAGGGGGCCACCAGATACGCAGTATTTT
CASSPPDRGPPDTQYF
>TRBV19|-|-|TRBJ1-3
TGTGCCAGTAGTACCTCGGACAGAGACCTCTGGGGAAACACCATATATTTT
CASSTSDRDLWGNTIYF
>TRBV5-4|-|-|TRBJ1-6
TGTGCCAGCAGCAGGACCGGGGTCCGTGATTCACCCCTCCACTTT
CASSRTGVRDSPLHF
>TRBV7-2|-|-|TRBJ2-5
TGTGCCAGCAGCTTCGGGGGCGGGGGCCAAGAGACCCAGTACTTC
CASSFGGGGQETQYF
>TRBV5-1|TRBD2|-|TRBJ2-1
TGCGCCAGCAGCTTTAGCGGGGGGGCGTGGAATGAGCAGTTCTTC
CASSFSGGAWNEQFF
>TRBV2|TRBD1|once|TRBJ2-5
TGTGCCAGCAGCCCCGGACAGGGAGAGGGAGAGACCCAGTACTTC
CASSPGQGEGETQYF
>TRBV5-8|-|once|TRBJ1-6
TGTGCCAGCAGCTTATACCGGGAAGCACCCCTCCACTTT
CASSLYREAPLHF
>TRBV7-9|TRBD1|-|TRBJ1-2
TGTGCCAGCAGCTTCGGGACAGGGGGCGGTGGCTACACCTTC
CASSFGTGGGGYTF
>TRBV28|TRBD2|-|TRBJ2-3
TGTGCCAGCTTTCCCCCGGCGACTAGCGGGAGTCCCCCAGATACGCAGTATTTT
CASFPPATSGSPPDTQYF
>TRBV30|TRBD1|-|TRBJ1-4
TGTGCCTGGAGTAGTAGACCGGGACAGTTTAATGAAAAACTGTTTTTT
CAWSSRPGQFNEKLFF
>TRBV27|TRBD2|-|TRBJ2-5
TGTGCCAGCAGTTCCCCTAGCGGGACCCGAAAAGAGACCCAGTACTTC
CASSSPSGTRKETQYF
>TRBV4-3|-|-|TRBJ1-1
TGCGCCAGCAGCCAAGTATTGGGGGGAAACACTGAAGCTTTCTTT
CASSQVLGGNTEAFF
>TRBV4-1|-|once|TRBJ2-7
TGCGCCAGCAGCCAAGTGTCACCCCGGGGAACCTTCTACGAGCAGTACTTC
CASSQVSPRGTFYEQYF
>TRBV6-5|-|-|TRBJ1-2
TGTGCCAGCGGGAGGCGCGATGGCTACACCTTC
CASGRRDGYTF
>TRBV6-1|TRBD2|-|TRBJ2-7
TGTGCCAGCACTCCGGGACTACTTGGGGTCTACGAGCAGTACTTC
CASTPGLLGVYEQYF
>TRBV5-1|TRBD1|few|TRBJ1-1
TGCGCCAGCAGCAGCGGACAGGGGGCTGGAGCTTTCTTT
CASSSGQGAGAFF
>TRBV15|TRBD1|few|TRBJ1-4
TGTGCCACCAGCAGAGATCGGGACAGGGGGAAACTGTTTTTT
CATSRDRDRGKLFF
>TRBV6-4|TRBD1|-|TRBJ2-7
TGTGCCAGCCCGGACAGGGCCCACGAGCAGTACTTC
CASPDRAHEQYF
>TRBV7-8|-|-|TRBJ1-1
TGTGCCAGCAGCTTATCACAGGGAAGGGCTTTCTTT
CASSLSQGRAFF
>TRBV10-3|-|-|TRBJ1-5
TGTGCCATCAGGGGGGGGGTTGATCAGCCCCAGCATTTT
CAIRGGVDQPQHF
>TRBV7-9|-|-|TRBJ1-5
TGTTCCAGCAGCTTGGGGGGTTACTATAGCAATCAGCCCCAGCATTTT
CSSSLGGYYSNQPQHF
>TRBV5-4|TRBD2|-|TRBJ2-7
TGTGCCAGCAGCCTACCCCCGGGACTAGCGGAGTACGAGCAGTACTTC
CASSLPPGLAEYEQYF
>TRBV6-5|TRBD1|-|TRBJ1-2
TGTGCCAGCAGACCGGGACAGTGGAACTATGGCTACCCCTTC
CASRPGQWNYGYPF
>TRBV30|-|-|TRBJ2-3
TGTGCCTGGAGTGGAGGACAGAGCACAGATACGCAGTATTTT
CAWSGGQSTDTQYF
>TRBV2|TRBD1|few|TRBJ1-1
TGTGCCAGCAGCGCCACAGGGGGCATGACTGAAGCTTTCTTT
CASSATGGMTEAFF
>TRBV19|TRBD1|-|TRBJ1-5
TGTGCCAGTAGGGGGGGAAACAGGGGGCACCAGCCCCAGCATTTT
CASRGGNRGHQPQHF
>TRBV18|TRBD1|-|TRBJ2-1
TGTGCCAGCTCACCGCAGACAGGGTACAATGAGCAGTTCTTC
CASSPQTGYNEQFF
>TRBV6-1|TRBD1|-|TRBJ2-5
TGTGCCAGCAGCGCTGACAGGGGGCGTTGGGAGACCCAGTACTTC
CASSADRGRWETQYF
>TRBV19|TRBD2|-|TRBJ2-7
TGTGCCAGTACCTTCCAGGCTAGCGGCATTTACGAGCAGTACTTC
CASTFQASGIYEQYF
>TRBV11-2|TRBD1|-|TRBJ2-7
TGTGCCAGCAGCTTAGGGGGGACAGGGGGCTACGAGCAGTACTTC
CASSLGGTGGYEQYF
>TRBV18|-|-|TRBJ2-5
TGTGCCAGCTCACCACCGGAGGGGGCCAGGGAGACCCAGTACTTC
CASSPPEGARETQYF
>TRBV28|-|-|TRBJ1-5
TGTGCCAGCAGTTCCCCGGGGAAGCCCCAGCATTTT
CASSSPGKPQHF
>TRBV6-6|-|-|TRBJ1-1
TGTGCCAGCAGTTACTCTGAGGGCGACACTGAAGCTTTCTTT
CASSYSEGDTEAFF
>TRBV7-9|-|-|TRBJ1-1
TGTGCCAGCGCGGTTAACACTGAAGCTTTCTTT
CASAVNTEAFF
>TRBV9|TRBD2|-|TRBJ2-3
TGTGCCAGCAGCGTAGCCCCGACTAGCGGCACAGATACGCAGTATTTT
CASSVAPTSGTDTQYF